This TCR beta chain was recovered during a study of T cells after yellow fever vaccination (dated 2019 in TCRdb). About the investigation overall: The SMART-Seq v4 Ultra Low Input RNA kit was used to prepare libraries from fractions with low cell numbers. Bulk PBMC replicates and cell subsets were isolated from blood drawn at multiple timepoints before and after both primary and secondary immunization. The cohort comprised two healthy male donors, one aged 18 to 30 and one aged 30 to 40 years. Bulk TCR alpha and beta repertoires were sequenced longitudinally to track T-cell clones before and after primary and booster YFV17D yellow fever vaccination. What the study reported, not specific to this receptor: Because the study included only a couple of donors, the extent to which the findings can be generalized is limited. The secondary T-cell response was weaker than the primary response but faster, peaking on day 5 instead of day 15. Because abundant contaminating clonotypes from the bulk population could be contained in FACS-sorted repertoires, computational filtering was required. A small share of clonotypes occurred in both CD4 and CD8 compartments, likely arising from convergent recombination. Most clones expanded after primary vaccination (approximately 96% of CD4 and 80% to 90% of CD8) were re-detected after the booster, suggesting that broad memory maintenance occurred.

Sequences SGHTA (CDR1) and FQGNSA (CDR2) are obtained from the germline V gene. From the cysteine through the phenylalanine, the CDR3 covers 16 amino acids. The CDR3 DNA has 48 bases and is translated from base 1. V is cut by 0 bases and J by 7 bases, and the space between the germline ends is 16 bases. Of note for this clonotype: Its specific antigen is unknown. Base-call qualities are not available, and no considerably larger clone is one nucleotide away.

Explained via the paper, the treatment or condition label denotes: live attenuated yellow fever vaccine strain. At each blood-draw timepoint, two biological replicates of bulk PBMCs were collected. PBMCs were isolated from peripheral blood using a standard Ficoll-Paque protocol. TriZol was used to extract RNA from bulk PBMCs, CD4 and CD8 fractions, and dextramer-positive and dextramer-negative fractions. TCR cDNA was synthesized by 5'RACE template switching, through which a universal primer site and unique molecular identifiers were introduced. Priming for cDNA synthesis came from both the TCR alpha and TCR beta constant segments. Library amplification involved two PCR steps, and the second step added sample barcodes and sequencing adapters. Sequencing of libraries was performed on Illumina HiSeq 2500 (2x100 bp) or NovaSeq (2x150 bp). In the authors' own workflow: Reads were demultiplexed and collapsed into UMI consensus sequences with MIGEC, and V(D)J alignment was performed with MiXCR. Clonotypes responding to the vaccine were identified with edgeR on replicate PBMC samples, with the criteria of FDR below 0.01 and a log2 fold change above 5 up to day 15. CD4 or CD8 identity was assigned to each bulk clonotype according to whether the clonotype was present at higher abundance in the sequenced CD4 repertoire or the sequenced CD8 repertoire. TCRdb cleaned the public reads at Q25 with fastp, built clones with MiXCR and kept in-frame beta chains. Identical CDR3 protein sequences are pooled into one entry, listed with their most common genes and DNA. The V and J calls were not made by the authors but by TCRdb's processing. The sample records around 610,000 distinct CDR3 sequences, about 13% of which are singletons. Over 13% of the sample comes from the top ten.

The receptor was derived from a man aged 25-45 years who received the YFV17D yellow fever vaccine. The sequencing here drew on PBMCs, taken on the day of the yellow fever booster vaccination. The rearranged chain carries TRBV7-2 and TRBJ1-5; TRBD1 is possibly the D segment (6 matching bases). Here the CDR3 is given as CASSLAGVRGSQPQHF. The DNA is TGTGCCAGCAGCTTAGCTGGGGTCAGGGGAAGCCAGCCCCAGCATTTT.